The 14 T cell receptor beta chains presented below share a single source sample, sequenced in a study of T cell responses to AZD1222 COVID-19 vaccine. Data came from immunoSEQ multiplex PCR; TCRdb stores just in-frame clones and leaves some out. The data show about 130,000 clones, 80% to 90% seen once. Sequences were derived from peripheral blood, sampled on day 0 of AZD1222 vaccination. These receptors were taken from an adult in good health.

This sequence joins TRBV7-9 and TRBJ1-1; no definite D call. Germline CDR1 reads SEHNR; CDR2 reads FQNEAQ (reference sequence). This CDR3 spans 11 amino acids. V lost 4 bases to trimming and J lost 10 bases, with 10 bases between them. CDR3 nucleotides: TGTGCCAGCAGCTCCGAAAAGGGAGCTTTCTTT. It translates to CASSSEKGAFF.

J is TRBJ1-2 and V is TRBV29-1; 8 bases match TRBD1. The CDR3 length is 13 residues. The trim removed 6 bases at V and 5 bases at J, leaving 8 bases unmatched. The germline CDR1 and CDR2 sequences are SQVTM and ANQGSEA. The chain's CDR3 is CSVGTGQGYGYTF. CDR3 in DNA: TGCAGCGTGGGGACAGGACAGGGTTATGGCTACACCTTC.

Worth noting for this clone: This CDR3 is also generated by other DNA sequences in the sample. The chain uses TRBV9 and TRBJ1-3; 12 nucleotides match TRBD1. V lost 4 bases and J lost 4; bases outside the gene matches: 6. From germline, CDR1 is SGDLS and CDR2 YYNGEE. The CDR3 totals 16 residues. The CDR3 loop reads CASSPQGQGAGNTIYF. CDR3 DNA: TGTGCCAGCAGCCCCCAGGGACAGGGGGCAGGAAACACCATATATTTT.

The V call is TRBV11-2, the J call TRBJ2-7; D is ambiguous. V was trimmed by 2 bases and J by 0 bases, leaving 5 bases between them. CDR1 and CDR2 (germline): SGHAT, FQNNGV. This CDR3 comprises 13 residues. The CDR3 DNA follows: TGTGCCAGCAGCTTATACAACTCCTACGAGCAGTACTTC. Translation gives CASSLYNSYEQYF.

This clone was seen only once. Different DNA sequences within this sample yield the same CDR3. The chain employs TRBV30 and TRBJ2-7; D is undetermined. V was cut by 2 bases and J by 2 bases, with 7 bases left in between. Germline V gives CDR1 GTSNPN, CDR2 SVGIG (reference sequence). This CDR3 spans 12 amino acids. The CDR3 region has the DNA TGTGCCTGGAGTTTGGGTCCCTACGAGCAGTACTTC. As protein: CAWSLGPYEQYF.

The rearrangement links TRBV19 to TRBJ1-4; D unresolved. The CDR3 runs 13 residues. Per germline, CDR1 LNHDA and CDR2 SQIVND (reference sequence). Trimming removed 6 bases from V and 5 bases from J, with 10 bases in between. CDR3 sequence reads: CASRRQTNEKLFF. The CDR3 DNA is TGTGCCAGTAGGAGACAAACAAATGAAAAACTGTTTTTT.

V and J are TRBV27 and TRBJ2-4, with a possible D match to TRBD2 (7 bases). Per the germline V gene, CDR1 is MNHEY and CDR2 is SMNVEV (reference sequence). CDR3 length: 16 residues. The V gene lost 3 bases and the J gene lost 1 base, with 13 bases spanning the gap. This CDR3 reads CASSFVGGPAKNIQYF. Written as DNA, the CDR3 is TGTGCCAGCAGTTTTGTGGGGGGGCCTGCCAAAAACATTCAGTACTTC.

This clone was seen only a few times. The CDR3 is CASRLGTRGNQPQHF. In DNA form, the CDR3 reads TGTGCCAGCAGATTAGGGACCAGGGGTAATCAGCCCCAGCATTTT. J is TRBJ1-5 and V is TRBV27; D is perhaps TRBD1 (6 bases). Germline values: CDR1 MNHEY, CDR2 SMNVEV (reference sequence). V lost 6 bases and J lost 4, with 16 bases in between. There are 15 residues in the CDR3.

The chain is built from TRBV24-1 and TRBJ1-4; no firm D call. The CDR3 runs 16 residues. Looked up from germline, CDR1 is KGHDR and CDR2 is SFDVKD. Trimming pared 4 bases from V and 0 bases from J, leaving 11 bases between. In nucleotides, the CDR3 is TGTGCCACCAGTGAAGGAACCGCTGCAACTAATGAAAAACTGTTTTTT. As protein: CATSEGTAATNEKLFF.

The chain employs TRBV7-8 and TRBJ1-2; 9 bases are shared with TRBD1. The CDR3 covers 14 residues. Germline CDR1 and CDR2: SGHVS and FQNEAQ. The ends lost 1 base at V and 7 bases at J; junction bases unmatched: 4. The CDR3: CASSLEQGAGGYTF. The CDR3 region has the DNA TGTGCCAGCAGCTTAGAACAGGGGGCGGGTGGCTACACCTTC.

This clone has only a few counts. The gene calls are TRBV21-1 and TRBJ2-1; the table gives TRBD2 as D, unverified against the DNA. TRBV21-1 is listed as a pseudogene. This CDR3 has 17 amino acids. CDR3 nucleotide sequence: TGTGCCAGCACGTTCCTCGGACTAGCGGGAGAGGGTATTGAGCAGTTCTTC. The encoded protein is CASTFLGLAGEGIEQFF.

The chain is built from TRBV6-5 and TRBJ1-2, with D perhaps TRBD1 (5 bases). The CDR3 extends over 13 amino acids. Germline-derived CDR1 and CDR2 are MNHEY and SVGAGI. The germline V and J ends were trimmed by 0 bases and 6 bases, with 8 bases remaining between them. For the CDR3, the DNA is TGTGCCAGCAGTTACTCGGGGGGTGATGGCTACACCTTC. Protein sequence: CASSYSGGDGYTF.

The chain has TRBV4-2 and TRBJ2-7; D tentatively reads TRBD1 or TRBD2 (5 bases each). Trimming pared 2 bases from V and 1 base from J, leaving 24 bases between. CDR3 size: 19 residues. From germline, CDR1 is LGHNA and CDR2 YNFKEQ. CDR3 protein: CASSQKSAGGEGSSYEQYF. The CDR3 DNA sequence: TGTGCCAGCAGCCAAAAGAGCGCCGGTGGAGAGGGGAGTTCCTACGAGCAGTACTTC.

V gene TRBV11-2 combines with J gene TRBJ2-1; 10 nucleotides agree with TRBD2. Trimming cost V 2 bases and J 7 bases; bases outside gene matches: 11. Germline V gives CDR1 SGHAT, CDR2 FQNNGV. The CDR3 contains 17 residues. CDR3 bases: TGTGCCAGCAGCTTATACGATCGGGGACTAGCGAAAAATGAGCAGTTCTTC. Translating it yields CASSLYDRGLAKNEQFF.